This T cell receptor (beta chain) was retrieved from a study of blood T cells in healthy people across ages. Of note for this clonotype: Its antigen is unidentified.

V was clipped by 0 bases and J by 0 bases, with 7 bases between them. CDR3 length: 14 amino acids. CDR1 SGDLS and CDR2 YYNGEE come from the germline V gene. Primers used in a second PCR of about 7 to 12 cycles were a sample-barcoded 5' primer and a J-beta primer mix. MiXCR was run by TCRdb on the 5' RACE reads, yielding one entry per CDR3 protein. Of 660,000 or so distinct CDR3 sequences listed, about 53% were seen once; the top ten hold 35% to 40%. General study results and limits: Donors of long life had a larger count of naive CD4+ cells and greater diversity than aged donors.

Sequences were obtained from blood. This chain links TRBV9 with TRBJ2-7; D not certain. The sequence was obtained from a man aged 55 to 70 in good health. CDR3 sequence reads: CASSVGPNSYEQYF. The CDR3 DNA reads TGTGCCAGCAGCGTAGGGCCAAACTCCTACGAGCAGTACTTC. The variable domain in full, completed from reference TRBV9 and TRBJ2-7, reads DSGVTQTPKHLITATGQRVTLRCSPRSGDLSVYWYQQSLDQGLQFLIQYYNGEERAKGNILERFSAQQFPDLHSELNLSSLELGDSALYFCASSVGPNSYEQYFGPGTRLTVT.